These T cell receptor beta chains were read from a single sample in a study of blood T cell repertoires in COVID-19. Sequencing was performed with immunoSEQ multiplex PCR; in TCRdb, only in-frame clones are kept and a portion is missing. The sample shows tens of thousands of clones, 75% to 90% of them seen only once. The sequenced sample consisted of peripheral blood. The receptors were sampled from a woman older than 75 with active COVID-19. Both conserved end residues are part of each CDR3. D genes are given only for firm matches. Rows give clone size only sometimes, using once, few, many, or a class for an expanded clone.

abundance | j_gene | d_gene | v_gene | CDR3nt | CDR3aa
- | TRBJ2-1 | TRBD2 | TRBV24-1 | TGTGCCACCAGTGATATCCCTCCGGGACTAGCTCGTAGCTCCTACAATGAGCAGTTCTTC | CATSDIPPGLARSSYNEQFF
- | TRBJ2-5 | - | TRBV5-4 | TGTGCCAGCAGCTTGAGGGGGACCGGGCGGGAGACCCAGTACTTC | CASSLRGTGRETQYF
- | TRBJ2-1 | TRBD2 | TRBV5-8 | TGTGCCAGCAGCTACCTGCGGGGGAGCTCCTACAATGAGCAGTTCTTC | CASSYLRGSSYNEQFF
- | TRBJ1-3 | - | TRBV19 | TGTGCCAGTAGTTCGTACAGGGTCTTCTCTGGAAACACCATATATTTT | CASSSYRVFSGNTIYF
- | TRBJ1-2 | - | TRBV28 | TGTGCCAGCAGTCCCCAGGGGTTAGGTAACTATGGCTACACCTTC | CASSPQGLGNYGYTF
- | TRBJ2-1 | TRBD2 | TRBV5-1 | TGCGCCAGCAGCTCAAGACTAGCTAGCTCCTACAATGAGCAGTTCTTC | CASSSRLASSYNEQFF
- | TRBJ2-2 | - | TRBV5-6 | TGTGCCAGCAGCTCAGGATCAAAACGGCCCGGGGAGCTGTTTTTT | CASSSGSKRPGELFF
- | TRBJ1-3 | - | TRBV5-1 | TGCGCCAGCAGCGGTGGACAGTCCTCTGGAAACACCATATATTTT | CASSGGQSSGNTIYF
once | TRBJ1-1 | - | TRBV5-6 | TGTGCCAGCAGCCTCTATTGGAACACTGAAGCTTTCTTT | CASSLYWNTEAFF
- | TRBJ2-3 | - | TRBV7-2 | TGTGCCAGCAGCTCGGGACTCCGCACAGATACGCAGTATTTT | CASSSGLRTDTQYF
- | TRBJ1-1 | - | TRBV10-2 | TGCGCCAGCAGTGAGAGAGCCACCAACACTGAAGCTTTCTTT | CASSERATNTEAFF
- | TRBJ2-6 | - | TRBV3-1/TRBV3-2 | TGTGCCAGCAGCCAAGACCGGTCTGGGGCCAACGTCCTGACTTTC | CASSQDRSGANVLTF
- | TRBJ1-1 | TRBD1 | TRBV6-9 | TGTGCCAGCACTGGGACAGGGGGCGGCGTGGACACTGAAGCTTTCTTT | CASTGTGGGVDTEAFF
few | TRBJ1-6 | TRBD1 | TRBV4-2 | TGTGCCAGCAGGGAACTAGGGGGCCGGGCCCTCCACTTT | CASRELGGRALHF
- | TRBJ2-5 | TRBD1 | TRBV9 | TGTGCCAGCAGCTCACGGACAGGAGAGGAAGAGACCCAGTACTTC | CASSSRTGEEETQYF
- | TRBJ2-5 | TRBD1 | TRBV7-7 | TGTGCTAGCAGCCGGGGACAGGGGGTCCAAGAGACCCAGTACTTC | CASSRGQGVQETQYF
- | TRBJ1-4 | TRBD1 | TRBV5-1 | TGCGCCAGCAGCTTGGGACAGGGGCGGGAAAAACTGTTTTTT | CASSLGQGREKLFF
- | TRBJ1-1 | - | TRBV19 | TGTGCCAGTAGTATAAGACAGAACACTGAAGCTTTCTTT | CASSIRQNTEAFF
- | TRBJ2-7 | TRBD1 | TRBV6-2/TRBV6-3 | TGTGCCAGCAGTTCGATCCGGACAGGGATGTCCTACGAGCAGTACTTC | CASSSIRTGMSYEQYF
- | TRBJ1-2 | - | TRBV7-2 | TGTGCCAGCAGCGCCACAGGGCTTGCGGGCTACACCTTC | CASSATGLAGYTF
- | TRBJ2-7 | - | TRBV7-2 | TGTGCCAGCAGCCAACCAGTCTCCCCCTACGAGCAGTACTTC | CASSQPVSPYEQYF
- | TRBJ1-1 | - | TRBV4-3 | TGCGCCAGCAGCCAAGATCTGGGGGCGAAGGCTTTCTTT | CASSQDLGAKAFF
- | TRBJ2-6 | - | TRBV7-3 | TGTGCCAGCGGTACAGGTGGAGGGGCCAACGTCCTGACTTTC | CASGTGGGANVLTF
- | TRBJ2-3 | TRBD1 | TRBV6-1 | TGTGCCAGCAGTGAATCCCTCGGACAGGGCACAGATACGCAGTATTTT | CASSESLGQGTDTQYF
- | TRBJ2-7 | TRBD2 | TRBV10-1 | TGCGCCAGCAGCTCGGCTAGCGGGCACGAGCAGTACTTC | CASSSASGHEQYF
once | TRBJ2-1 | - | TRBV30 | TGTGCCTGGAGTGTACAATCCCTGGGCAGGGAAGACTTCTTC | CAWSVQSLGREDFF
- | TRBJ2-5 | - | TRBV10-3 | TGTGCCATCAGTGAGTCGAGCGGTACACGAGAGACCCAGTACTTC | CAISESSGTRETQYF
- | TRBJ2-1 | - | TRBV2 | TGTGCCAGCAGGGAGACGGGGAGCTCCTACAATGAGCAATTCTTC | CASRETGSSYNEQFF
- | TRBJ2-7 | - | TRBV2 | TGTGCCAGCAGTGGGGTAGGGGACTACGAGCAGTACTTC | CASSGVGDYEQYF
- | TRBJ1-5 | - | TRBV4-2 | TGTGCCAGCAGCCAAGCGGCAGCCCGGGATCAGCCCCAGCATTTT | CASSQAAARDQPQHF
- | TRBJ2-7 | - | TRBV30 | TGTGCCTGGAGTGACGGGTTCCGGGGGAGCTCCTACGAGCAGTACTTC | CAWSDGFRGSSYEQYF
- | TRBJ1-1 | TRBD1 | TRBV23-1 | TGCGCCAGCAGTCCCAGCCTCCGGACAGGGAAGACTGAAGCTTTCTTT | CASSPSLRTGKTEAFF
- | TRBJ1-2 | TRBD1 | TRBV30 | TGTGCCTGGAGTGTATTCGGGGGACAGGTCTATGGCTACACCTTC | CAWSVFGGQVYGYTF
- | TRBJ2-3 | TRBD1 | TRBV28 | TGTGCCAGCAGTTTAGAAATAAGACAGGGAACACAGTATTTT | CASSLEIRQGTQYF
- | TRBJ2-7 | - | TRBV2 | TGTGCCAGCAGCGGTTCGCGGGCCCGTGGCGAGCAGTACTTC | CASSGSRARGEQYF
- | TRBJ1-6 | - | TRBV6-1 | TGTGCCAGCAGTGAAGGTAGAGGGGGAGGGGGCTATAATTCACCCCTCCACTTT | CASSEGRGGGGYNSPLHF
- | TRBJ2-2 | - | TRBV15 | TGTGCCACCAGCAGAGATCCGGGTACCGGGGAGCTGTTTTTT | CATSRDPGTGELFF
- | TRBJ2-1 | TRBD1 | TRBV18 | TGTGCCAGCTCACCTGGGGGACAGCTCAATGAGCAGTTCTTC | CASSPGGQLNEQFF
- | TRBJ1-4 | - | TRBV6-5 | TGTGCCAGCCGAACAAGGGGCGCAGGTGAAAAACTGTTTTTT | CASRTRGAGEKLFF
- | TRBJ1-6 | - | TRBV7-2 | TGTGCCAGCAGCTTAGAGCTTAATTCACCCCTCCACTTT | CASSLELNSPLHF
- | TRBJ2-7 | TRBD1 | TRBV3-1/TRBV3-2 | TGTGCCAGCAGCTACCGGGACAGGAACTACGAGCAGTACTTC | CASSYRDRNYEQYF
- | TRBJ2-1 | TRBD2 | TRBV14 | TGTGCCAGCAGCCATATGACTAGCGGGGGGCCCTACAATGAGCAGTTCTTC | CASSHMTSGGPYNEQFF
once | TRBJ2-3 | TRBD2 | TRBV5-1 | TGCGCCAGCAGCTTGGACCCAGCGGGGGGAACAGATACGCAGTATTTT | CASSLDPAGGTDTQYF
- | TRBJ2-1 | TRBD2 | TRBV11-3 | TGTGCCAGCAGCCGTACGACAGCGGGGAACAATGAGCAGTTCTTC | CASSRTTAGNNEQFF
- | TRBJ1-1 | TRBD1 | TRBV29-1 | TGCAGCCTTAGGACAGGGGGAAACACTGAAGCTTTCTTT | CSLRTGGNTEAFF
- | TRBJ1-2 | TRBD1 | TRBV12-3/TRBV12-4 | TGTGCCAGCAGTTCAGACAGGGTCTATGGCTACACCTTC | CASSSDRVYGYTF
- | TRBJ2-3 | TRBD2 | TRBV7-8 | TGTGCCAGCAGCCCTGCACGGACTAGCGGGGGTACGCAGTATTTT | CASSPARTSGGTQYF
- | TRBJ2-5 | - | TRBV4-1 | TGCGCCAGCAGCGATTCGTCCAGGGGCGAAGAGACCCAGTACTTC | CASSDSSRGEETQYF
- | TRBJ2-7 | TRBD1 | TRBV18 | TGTGCCAGCTCGGACGGACAGGGGGCCCTCGAGCAGTACTTC | CASSDGQGALEQYF
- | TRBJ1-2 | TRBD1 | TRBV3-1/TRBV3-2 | TGTGCCAGCAGCCCGCAGGGACAGTATGGCTACACCTTC | CASSPQGQYGYTF
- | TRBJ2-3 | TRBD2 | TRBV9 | TGTGCCAGCACGGCTAGCGGGAACACAGATACGCAGTATTTT | CASTASGNTDTQYF
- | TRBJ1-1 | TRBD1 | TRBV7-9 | TGTGCCAGCAGGGGACAGGGGGAAGCTTTCTTT | CASRGQGEAFF
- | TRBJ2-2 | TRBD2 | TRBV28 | TGTGCCAGCAGTTGGGAGGGTGAGCTGTTTTTT | CASSWEGELFF
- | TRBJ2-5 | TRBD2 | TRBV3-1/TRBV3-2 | TGTGCCAGCAGCCAAGGGAAGGGAGGGGTAGAGACCCAGTACTTC | CASSQGKGGVETQYF
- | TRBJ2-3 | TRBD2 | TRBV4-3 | TGCGCCAGCAGCCAAGAAGGTGGCGGAAGCGGGGGACCCCCAGATACGCAGTATTTT | CASSQEGGGSGGPPDTQYF
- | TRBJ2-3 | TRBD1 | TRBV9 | TGTGCCAGCAGCGGTAGGGACAGGGAATCAGATACGCAGTATTTT | CASSGRDRESDTQYF
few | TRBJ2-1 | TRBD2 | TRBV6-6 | TGTGCCAGCAGTGGGACGTCTAGCGGGGGGGAAAATGAGCAGTTCTTC | CASSGTSSGGENEQFF
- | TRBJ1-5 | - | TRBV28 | TGTGCCAGCCTGACAAATCCCAATCAGCCCCAGCATTTT | CASLTNPNQPQHF
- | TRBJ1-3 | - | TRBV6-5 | TGTGCCAGCAGTCCCCCCGGGGACACCATATATTTT | CASSPPGDTIYF
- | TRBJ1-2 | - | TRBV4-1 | TGCGCCAGCAGCCAAGTTGAGGGAGAAGTTTATGGCTACACCTTC | CASSQVEGEVYGYTF